Presented here are 22 T cell receptor beta chains from one specimen sequenced in a study of CD8+CD57+ T cells in acquired aplastic anemia. Investigators profiled TCR beta VDJ and CDR3 from genomic DNA template. TCRdb processed the reads anew with MiXCR; each CDR3 protein has one entry. This table has 200,000 to 300,000 distinct CDR3 sequences, roughly 82% appearing once. It was patients with CD8+CD57+ cell expansion by flow cytometry who were chosen for sequencing. Sequencing was carried out using sorted CD4+, CD8+, or CD8+CD57+ T cells (not recorded which) from PBMCs. Receptor source: a human donor with aplastic anemia.

The chain combines TRBV11-3 with TRBJ1-1; D gene uncertain. Germline assignment: CDR1 SGHNT and CDR2 YENEEA. V was trimmed by 8 bases and J by 1 base, leaving 17 bases between them. The CDR3 consists of 15 residues. The CDR3 loop reads CASYTGRLGNTEAFF. DNA for the CDR3: TGTGCCAGCTATACGGGCCGGCTTGGGAACACTGAAGCTTTCTTT.

Regarding this clonotype: Without the conserved terminal phenylalanine or tryptophan, this CDR3 likely stems from a read error. No DNA is shown, since the ends of the CDR3 on it are uncertain; the CDR3 is the one TCRdb lists. The rearrangement links TRBV7-6 to TRBJ2-3; TRBD1, the D gene given by the table, was not confirmed from the DNA. Germline CDR1 SGHVS, CDR2 FNYEAQ. The CDR3 is 13 amino acids long, termini counted. CDR3 sequence reads: CASSPTIPEAFFG.

In the case of this clonotype: One end of the junction fails to match germline, which may point to a read error. The V call is TRBV7-8, the J call TRBJ1-2; a possible D gene is TRBD1 (6 bases). CDR3 length equals 13 residues. Germline CDR1 SGHVS, CDR2 FQNEAQ. The CDR3 coding sequence is TGTGCCAGCAGCTTTCATCCAGACGGGACATACCTTTTC. Encoded protein: CASSFHPDGTYLF.

The J gene is TRBJ1-2, the V gene TRBV9; D may be TRBD1 (5 bases). The V gene lost 1 base and the J gene lost 12 bases, with 22 bases spanning the gap. This CDR3 contains 15 residues. CDR1 and CDR2 from the germline V gene are SGDLS and YYNGEE. As DNA, the CDR3 is TGTGCCAGCAGCGTAAGAGTGATGGGGGACGGTGCACACACCTTC. It encodes CASSVRVMGDGAHTF.

The rearrangement links TRBV5-1 to TRBJ2-3; possibly TRBD1 or TRBD2 for D (5 bases each). Trimming removed 4 bases from V and 8 bases from J, with 11 bases in between. The CDR3 runs to 12 residues. The germline gives CDR1 SGHRS, CDR2 YFSETQ. Here the CDR3 DNA reads TGCGCCAGCAGCGAGGGGATGGGTACGCAGTATTTT. Amino acids: CASSEGMGTQYF.

Remarks on this clonotype: One end of the junction does not line up with germline, which may come from a read error. The rearrangement uses TRBV7-8 and TRBJ1-5; a weak D match, TRBD1 (5 bases). CDR3 length equals 13 residues. Germline CDR1 is SGHVS and CDR2 is FQNEAQ. CDR3 in DNA: TGTGCCAGCAGCTTAGCAGGGACTCCCGCCACGCAGTTT. Its protein is CASSLAGTPATQF. The full variable domain, in which reference TRBV7-8 and TRBJ1-5 provide the parts outside the CDR3, is GAGVSQSPRYKVAKRGQDVALRCDPISGHVSLFWYQQALGQGPEFLTYFQNEAQLDKSGLPSDRFFAERPEGSVSTLKIQRTQQEDSAVYLCASSLAGTPATQFGDGTRLSIL.

The rearrangement joins TRBV10-3 to TRBJ2-7, with TRBD2 matching over 7 bases. The trim removed 10 bases at V and 0 bases at J, leaving 9 bases unmatched. The length of the CDR3 is 14 residues. In germline, CDR1 is ENHRY, CDR2 SYGVKD. CDR3 sequence reads: CATKGGASSYEQYF. In DNA, the CDR3 is TGTGCCACCAAGGGAGGGGCCTCCTCCTACGAGCAGTACTTC.

The sample holds a few counts of this clonotype. This chain links TRBV2 with TRBJ2-3; TRBD1 matches 7 bases. The CDR3 consists of 15 residues. The germline V gene has CDR1 SNHLY and CDR2 FYNNEI. V was pared by 0 bases and J by 8 bases, with 8 bases of the junction left unmatched. This CDR3 is CASSEAPGQLGTQYF. The DNA for the CDR3 is TGTGCCAGCAGTGAAGCACCGGGACAGCTCGGTACGCAGTATTTT. The variable domain in full, with the rest retrieved from reference TRBV2 and TRBJ2-3, is EPEVTQTPSHQVTQMGQEVILRCVPISNHLYFYWYRQILGQKVEFLVSFYNNEISEKSEIFDDQFSVERPDGSNFTLKIRSTKLEDSAMYFCASSEAPGQLGTQYFGPGTRLTVL.

V is TRBV15 and J is TRBJ2-3, with 7 bases aligning to TRBD2. Germline CDR1 is LNHNV and CDR2 is YYDKDF (reference sequence). CDR3 length equals 14 residues. CDR3 nucleotides: TGTGGTGCCAGCGGGGACGGGGGGACAGATACGCAGTATTTT. Amino acids: CGASGDGGTDTQYF.

The chain carries TRBV5-1 and TRBJ2-3; the D is unclear. Trimming pared 2 bases from V and 6 bases from J, leaving 13 bases between. This CDR3 has 14 residues. Germline CDR1 SGHRS, CDR2 YFSETQ. This chain's CDR3 is CASSFDGFSDTQYF. The CDR3 coding sequence is TGCGCCAGCAGCTTCGACGGATTCTCCGATACGCAGTATTTT.

Details on this clonotype: At one of its ends the junction is not consistent with the germline gene, which may arise from a read error. This sequence joins TRBV7-9 and TRBJ2-5; D possibly corresponds to TRBD2 (5 bases). CDR3 length equals 14 residues. CDR1 and CDR2 (germline): SEHNR, FQNEAQ (reference sequence). CDR3 DNA sequence: TGCGCCTACGGGGAAGCGGCGTACCAAGAGACCCAGTACTTC. This sequence encodes CAYGEAAYQETQYF.

Note on this clonotype: The conserved final phenylalanine or tryptophan is absent from the CDR3, which likely points to a read error. The chain uses TRBV7-9 and TRBJ2-3; D ambiguous. The CDR3 consists of 13 residues. Germline lookup yields CDR1 SEHNR and CDR2 FQNEAQ (reference sequence). CDR3 nucleotide sequence: TGTGCCAGCAGGAACGGAGCCAGAGATCCGCAGTATGTT. Amino acids: CASRNGARDPQYV.

On this clonotype itself: It is likely a read error, because the conserved phenylalanine at the end of the CDR3 is missing. It is unclear where the CDR3 begins or ends on the DNA, so no DNA is shown, and the CDR3 is as TCRdb lists it. This chain connects TRBV7-2 to TRBJ2-1. Germline loops: CDR1 SGHTA, CDR2 FQGNSA. The CDR3 length is 13 residues, termini included. CDR3 amino acids: CASSLGVRRPSTS.

With respect to this clonotype: One end of the junction fails to match germline, which may point to a read error. J is TRBJ2-3 and V is TRBV7-9; a weak D match, TRBD2 (6 bases). Germline V gene data show CDR1 as SEHNR and CDR2 as FQNEAQ (reference sequence). CDR3 length equals 14 residues. CDR3 protein: CASSPAGPYEQYFF. CDR3 DNA: TGTGCCAGCAGCCCCGCGGGGCCCTACGAGCAGTACTTCTTT.

Points on this clonotype: This likely comes from a read error, as the CDR3 has no conserved phenylalanine or tryptophan at its end. The DNA is left out, because the CDR3 cannot be placed on it with certainty; the CDR3 is given as TCRdb lists it. The V gene is TRBV7-9, the J gene TRBJ2-3; whether TRBD1, the table's D call, matches the DNA was not checked. Germline V lookup: CDR1 SEHNR, CDR2 FQNEAQ (reference sequence). 13 amino acids form the CDR3, both terminal residues included. CDR3: CASSLGGGGYNSP.

The chain couples TRBV9 to TRBJ2-5; 7 bases agree with TRBD2. The J segment lost 2 bases and the V segment lost 0 bases, leaving 7 bases of the junction unmatched. The CDR3 contains 16 residues. Germline V CDR1 and CDR2: SGDLS, YYNGEE. The CDR3 sequence is CASSVASGAGQETQYF. CDR3 coding DNA: TGTGCCAGCAGCGTAGCAAGCGGGGCTGGGCAAGAGACCCAGTACTTC.

Remarks on this clonotype: A read error may account for a junction end that differs from germline. The chain carries TRBV15 and TRBJ2-5; D gene ambiguous. The CDR3 sequence is 16 residues long. CDR1 is LNHNV, CDR2 YYDKDF, per germline (reference sequence). The CDR3 loop is CASSLRRISYEQNFYF. The CDR3 bases are TGTGCCAGCAGCTTAAGGCGCATCTCCTACGAACAGAACTTCTACTTC. Combining the CDR3 with reference TRBV15 and TRBJ2-5 gives the whole variable domain DAMVIQNPRYQVTQFGKPVTLSCSQTLNHNVMYWYQQKSSQAPKLLFHYYDKDFNNEADTPDNFQSRRPNTSFCFLDIRSPGLGDTAMYLCASSLRRISYEQNFYFGPGTRLLVL.

On this clonotype itself: The germline gene is not matched at one end of the junction; a read error may be the cause. The genes are TRBV9 and TRBJ2-3, with a possible D match to TRBD1 (5 bases). CDR1 is SGDLS and CDR2 is YYNGEE in the germline V gene. This CDR3 comprises 13 residues. The CDR3 coding sequence is TGTGCCAGCAGCGTAGGGGGCACAGAAGCGCCGCATTTT. The encoded protein is CASSVGGTEAPHF. Full variable domain (remainder filled in from reference TRBV9 and TRBJ2-3): DSGVTQTPKHLITATGQRVTLRCSPRSGDLSVYWYQQSLDQGLQFLIQYYNGEERAKGNILERFSAQQFPDLHSELNLSSLELGDSALYFCASSVGGTEAPHFGPGTRLTVL.

The chain is built from TRBV2 and TRBJ2-7, with 12 nucleotides matching TRBD1. Germline values: CDR1 SNHLY, CDR2 FYNNEI. Germline trimming cut 6 bases from V and 7 bases from J; bases unmatched to any gene: 10. This CDR3 contains 15 residues. CDR3 in amino acids: CASSVVGQGAREQYF. Written as DNA, the CDR3 is TGTGCCAGCAGCGTGGTGGGACAGGGGGCTAGGGAGCAGTACTTC.

This clonotype appeared a single time. Since no conserved phenylalanine or tryptophan closes the CDR3, a read error is the likely cause. Because the CDR3's place on the DNA is in doubt, the DNA is left out and the CDR3 is given as listed by TCRdb. This chain links TRBV9 with TRBJ1-5. The CDR3 region is 13 residues in length, termini included. Per germline, CDR1 SGDLS and CDR2 YYNGEE. The CDR3 loop is CASSPRLAGLLGV.

In regard to this clonotype: The CDR3 does not end in the conserved phenylalanine or tryptophan, so this is likely a read error. No DNA is shown, since the ends of the CDR3 on it are uncertain; the CDR3 is the one TCRdb lists. V and J are TRBV7-9 and TRBJ2-5; TRBD2 is the table's D call, not checked against the DNA. CDR1 SEHNR and CDR2 FQNEAQ come from the germline V gene (reference sequence). The CDR3 comprises 11 residues, both ends counted. CDR3: CASSFVESGGC.

The chain combines TRBV20-1 with TRBJ2-7, with a possible D match to TRBD2 (6 bases). Germline-derived CDR1 and CDR2 are DFQATT and SNEGSKA (reference sequence). This CDR3 region has 15 residues. Trimming stripped 6 bases from V and 2 bases from J, with 20 bases between. CDR3 in DNA: TGCAGTGCCAGCAGCCCTTCGCGGGGAACCTACGAGCAGTACGTC. Its protein is CSASSPSRGTYEQYV.